These T cell receptor beta chains were read from a single sample in a study of blood T cell repertoires in COVID-19. Here immunoSEQ multiplex PCR was the method, and the copy in TCRdb shows in-frame clones only, minus some. The table includes about 55,000 clones, about 90% detected once. The sequenced material came from peripheral blood. The receptors here all came from a human donor with active COVID-19. The donor label of this sample is uncertain. CDR3s include the opening cysteine and the closing phenylalanine or tryptophan. Each record gives: V gene, J gene, D gene, clone size, CDR3 protein, CDR3 DNA. D genes are given only for firm matches. The size entry is marked missing in some rows and otherwise reads once, few, many or a size class.

TRBV5-1	TRBJ2-6	TRBD1	NA	CASSSRGQVGSGANVLTF	TGCGCCAGCAGCTCGAGGGGGCAGGTCGGGTCTGGGGCCAACGTCCTGACTTTC
TRBV9	TRBJ1-2	NA	NA	CASSVESISPYGYTF	TGTGCCAGCAGCGTAGAGTCTATTTCTCCGTATGGCTACACCTTC
TRBV12-3/TRBV12-4	TRBJ2-3	NA	NA	CATSRVSDTQYF	TGTGCCACGTCCAGGGTATCGGATACGCAGTATTTT
TRBV4-3	TRBJ2-1	NA	NA	CASSQERGNEQFF	TGCGCCAGCAGCCAAGAACGCGGCAATGAGCAGTTCTTC
TRBV7-2	TRBJ2-1	TRBD2	NA	CASSLAILAGEDNEQFF	TGTGCCAGCAGCTTAGCCATACTAGCGGGGGAGGACAATGAGCAGTTCTTC
TRBV7-2	TRBJ2-7	TRBD1	NA	CASSFQRTGTYEQYF	TGTGCCAGCAGCTTCCAAAGGACAGGGACCTACGAGCAGTACTTC
TRBV19	TRBJ2-5	NA	once	CASSYGGGRAETQYF	TGTGCCAGTAGTTATGGAGGTGGCCGAGCGGAGACCCAGTACTTC
TRBV2	TRBJ1-5	NA	NA	CASEGGSNQPQHF	TGTGCCAGCGAAGGGGGTAGCAATCAGCCCCAGCATTTT
TRBV7-6	TRBJ2-6	NA	NA	CASSSSGANVLTF	TGTGCCAGCAGCTCGTCTGGGGCCAACGTCCTGACTTTC
TRBV7-9	TRBJ2-2	TRBD2	NA	CASTGGNTGELFF	TGTGCCAGCACGGGAGGGAACACCGGGGAGCTGTTTTTT
TRBV9	TRBJ1-6	NA	NA	CASSVGGGDNSPLHF	TGTGCCAGCAGCGTAGGTGGAGGGGATAATTCACCCCTCCACTTT
TRBV6-2/TRBV6-3	TRBJ2-1	NA	NA	CASRPGGSRDEQFF	TGTGCCAGCCGCCCCGGGGGTTCTCGGGATGAGCAGTTCTTC
TRBV25-1	TRBJ1-2	TRBD1	NA	CASSATGRNYDYTF	TGTGCCAGCAGTGCGACAGGGCGTAACTATGACTACACCTTC
TRBV6-2/TRBV6-3	TRBJ2-4	NA	NA	CASSYLISGLPKNIQYF	TGTGCCAGCAGTTACCTAATATCGGGACTCCCTAAAAACATTCAGTACTTC
TRBV5-4	TRBJ2-2	TRBD1	NA	CASSTGVTGELFF	TGTGCCAGCAGCACAGGGGTAACCGGGGAGCTGTTTTTT
TRBV15	TRBJ2-2	TRBD1	NA	CATTRDRPNTGELFF	TGTGCCACCACCCGGGACAGGCCGAACACCGGGGAGCTGTTTTTT
TRBV7-2	TRBJ2-3	NA	NA	CASSPSWIVLVATDTQYF	TGTGCCAGCAGCCCCAGCTGGATTGTACTAGTGGCCACAGATACGCAGTATTTT
TRBV7-2	TRBJ1-2	NA	NA	CASSLSSQGPYGYTF	TGTGCCAGCAGCTTATCATCCCAGGGCCCCTATGGCTACACCTTC
TRBV7-2	TRBJ2-7	NA	NA	CASSFAQGTYEQYF	TGTGCCAGCAGCTTTGCGCAGGGGACCTACGAGCAGTACTTC
TRBV5-6	TRBJ1-2	NA	NA	CASSLAGPAGGYTF	TGTGCCAGCAGCTTGGCTGGCCCGGCGGGTGGCTACACCTTC
TRBV6-5	TRBJ1-1	TRBD1	NA	CASSYTGQGAVAFF	TGTGCCAGCAGTTACACCGGACAGGGGGCAGTGGCTTTCTTT
TRBV29-1	TRBJ2-5	NA	few	CSVDQGWYQETQYF	TGCAGCGTTGATCAGGGCTGGTACCAAGAGACCCAGTACTTC
TRBV27	TRBJ1-2	TRBD1	NA	CASSRDRGLTYGYTF	TGTGCCAGCAGCCGGGACAGGGGGCTTACCTATGGCTACACCTTC
TRBV5-1	TRBJ2-7	TRBD1	NA	CASSSGTDPYEQYF	TGCGCCAGCAGCTCGGGGACAGATCCCTACGAGCAGTACTTC
TRBV24-1	TRBJ2-3	NA	NA	CATSEGSFTDTQYF	TGTGCCACCAGTGAGGGTAGCTTCACAGATACGCAGTATTTT
TRBV5-4	TRBJ2-3	TRBD2	NA	CASSSGGATDTQYF	TGTGCCAGCAGCTCCGGGGGGGCAACAGATACGCAGTATTTT
TRBV12-3/TRBV12-4	TRBJ2-7	NA	NA	CASSFSPRGEQYF	TGTGCCAGCAGTTTTAGTCCCCGGGGCGAGCAGTACTTC